The 27 T cell receptor beta chains presented below share a single source sample, sequenced in a study of blood T cell repertoires in COVID-19. TCRdb's copy holds only in-frame clones and misses some; the assay was immunoSEQ multiplex PCR. This sample has some 300,000 clones, with around 90% found just once. Input material: peripheral blood. These receptors all come from a woman in her fifties or sixties with COVID-19, enrolled during active disease.

This clone was detected only once. This chain uses TRBV10-3 with TRBJ1-1, with a weak D call TRBD1 (5 bases). V dropped 9 bases and J dropped 4 bases, with 15 bases sitting between them. The CDR3 length is 13 residues. Germline V CDR1 and CDR2: ENHRY, SYGVKD. The CDR3 is CAIIESQGTEAFF. The CDR3 nucleotides are TGTGCCATTATCGAAAGTCAGGGCACTGAAGCTTTCTTT.

This clone was counted only a few times. The CDR3 bases are TGTGCCAGCAGCCGGGACATCGGGGAGCTGTTTTTT. It specifies CASSRDIGELFF. The rearrangement joins TRBV9 to TRBJ2-2; possible D gene TRBD1, 6 bases. The CDR3 length is 12 residues. The germline V and J ends were trimmed by 4 bases and 7 bases, with 8 bases remaining between them. Per the germline V gene, CDR1 is SGDLS and CDR2 is YYNGEE.

This clone was counted a single time. The chain links TRBV3-1 (or the pseudogene TRBV3-2) to TRBJ1-3; 9 bases fit TRBD1. CDR3 length equals 14 residues. Looked up from germline, CDR1 is LGHDT and CDR2 is YNNKEL (reference sequence). With V trimmed by 4 bases and J by 6 bases, 4 bases remained unmatched. CDR3 loop: CASSPGTGTNTIYF. DNA of the CDR3: TGTGCCAGCAGCCCCGGGACAGGGACAAACACCATATATTTT.

The chain recombines TRBV4-1 with TRBJ1-4; D might be TRBD1 (5 bases). The CDR3 spans 14 residues. Between the trimmed V and J ends, which lost 1 base and 8 bases, there was a span of 11 bases. Germline V CDR1 and CDR2: MGHRA, YSYEKL. CDR3 sequence reads: CASSQGRGGEKLFF. In DNA, the CDR3 is TGCGCCAGCAGCCAAGGGAGGGGTGGGGAAAAACTGTTTTTT.

V gene TRBV11-3 combines with J gene TRBJ2-7; D remains unclear. The germline V gene has CDR1 SGHNT and CDR2 YENEEA. With 3 bases removed from V and 0 bases from J, the gap between germline ends came to 6 bases. The CDR3 totals 13 residues. The DNA of the CDR3 is TGTGCCAGCAGCTTTAGCCTCTCCTACGAGCAGTACTTC. Translating gives CASSFSLSYEQYF.

The chain has TRBV11-2 and TRBJ2-7; D not resolved. V lost 5 bases and J lost 5, with 7 bases in between. This CDR3 has 11 residues. Germline CDR1 reads SGHAT; CDR2 reads FQNNGV. In DNA form, the CDR3 reads TGTGCCAGCAGCCTAAGAAACGAGCAGTACTTC. This sequence encodes CASSLRNEQYF. Drawing the rest from reference TRBV11-2 and TRBJ2-7, the complete variable domain is EAGVAQSPRYKIIEKRQSVAFWCNPISGHATLYWYQQILGQGPKLLIQFQNNGVVDDSQLPKDRFSAERLKGVDSTLKIQPAKLEDSAVYLCASSLRNEQYFGPGTRLTVT.

The chain couples TRBV6-6 to TRBJ1-5, with no clear D. The germline V gene has CDR1 MNHNY and CDR2 SVGAGI (reference sequence). Deletions cut 2 bases from V and 2 bases from J, with 10 bases between. This CDR3 spans 15 amino acids. CDR3 nucleotides: TGTGCCAGCAGTTACGCGCCGCAACGCAATCAGCCCCAGCATTTT. It codes for CASSYAPQRNQPQHF.

The chain uses TRBV4-1 and TRBJ2-7; 10 nucleotides match TRBD1. This CDR3 comprises 15 residues. The germline CDR1 and CDR2 sequences are MGHRA and YSYEKL. The J segment lost 2 bases and the V segment lost 2 bases, leaving 3 bases of the junction unmatched. CDR3 region: CASSQSGTGAYEQYF. CDR3 nucleotides: TGCGCCAGCAGCCAATCCGGGACAGGGGCCTACGAGCAGTACTTC.

The V and J genes are TRBV12-3 or TRBV12-4 and TRBJ2-7; TRBD1 might be the D (6 bases). The CDR3 extends over 12 amino acids. V was clipped by 5 bases and J by 2 bases, with 7 bases between them. The CDR3 DNA reads as TGTGCCAGCAGTCGACAGGCCTACGAGCAGTACTTC. It encodes CASSRQAYEQYF.

The chain links TRBV5-1 to TRBJ2-7; TRBD2 aligns across 10 bases. This CDR3 has 14 residues. Germline V CDR1 and CDR2: SGHRS, YFSETQ. Trimming at V came to 6 bases and at J to 5 bases, leaving 8 bases not matched to a gene. The CDR3 nucleotides are TGCGCCAGCACCCACCTAGCGGGAGTAGACGAGCAGTACTTC. Translating it yields CASTHLAGVDEQYF.

The chain is built from TRBV6-5 and TRBJ1-6; 8 nucleotides align to TRBD1. The CDR3 contains 15 residues. CDR1 and CDR2 (germline): MNHEY, SVGAGI. The V gene end was trimmed by 5 bases and the J gene end by 8 bases; junction bases not matched to a gene: 8. CDR3 sequence reads: CASSRTATGDSPLHF. DNA for the CDR3: TGTGCCAGCAGTCGAACTGCGACAGGGGATTCACCCCTCCACTTT.

The chain is built from TRBV19 and TRBJ1-3; possible D gene TRBD1, 6 bases. Germline loops: CDR1 LNHDA, CDR2 SQIVND (reference sequence). V shed 4 bases and J shed 2 bases, with 12 bases lying between them. The CDR3 is 15 amino acids. CDR3 DNA sequence: TGTGCCAGTAGTAGCCGGGACACTGCTGGAAACACCATATATTTT. It yields the protein CASSSRDTAGNTIYF.

This clone was seen once. The chain combines TRBV7-9 with TRBJ1-2; D perhaps matches TRBD1 (6 bases). The germline V gene encodes CDR1 SEHNR and CDR2 FQNEAQ (reference sequence). Trimming pared 4 bases from V and 2 bases from J, leaving 11 bases between. The CDR3 is 14 amino acids. The CDR3 region is CASSSTGGNYGYTF. CDR3 DNA: TGTGCCAGCAGCTCGACAGGTGGGAACTATGGCTACACCTTC. Filled out from reference TRBV7-9 and TRBJ1-2, the complete variable domain reads DTGVSQNPRHKITKRGQNVTFRCDPISEHNRLYWYRQTLGQGPEFLTYFQNEAQLEKSRLLSDRFSAERPKGSFSTLEIQRTEQGDSAMYLCASSSTGGNYGYTFGSGTRLTVV.

This clone appeared a single time. The rearrangement uses TRBV29-1 and TRBJ1-2, with TRBD1 matching 7 bases. Germline trimming cut 6 bases from V and 8 bases from J; bases unmatched to any gene: 12. The germline gives CDR1 SQVTM, CDR2 ANQGSEA. This CDR3 contains 13 residues. This CDR3 reads CSVPRQGKGGYTF. The CDR3 DNA follows: TGCAGCGTGCCCAGACAGGGTAAAGGGGGCTACACCTTC.

The CDR3, as DNA: TGTGCCAGCAGCTTAGAACCGAGCCGCGGGGAGCTGTTTTTT. This translates into CASSLEPSRGELFF. J is TRBJ2-2 and V is TRBV7-2; unclear D gene. CDR1 and CDR2 (germline): SGHTA, FQGNSA. There are 14 residues in the CDR3. V was cut by 1 base and J by 7 bases, with 10 bases left in between.

The chain couples TRBV6-5 to TRBJ2-2; the match to TRBD1 covers 8 bases. Germline V gene data show CDR1 as MNHEY and CDR2 as SVGAGI. J was trimmed by 7 bases and V by 7 bases; bases with no gene match: 8. The CDR3 consists of 14 residues. CDR3 nucleotide sequence: TGTGCCAGCATTCCCAGGGGGCGAGGCGGGGAGCTGTTTTTT. This sequence encodes CASIPRGRGGELFF.

The chain links TRBV18 to TRBJ1-1; D remains unclear. Looked up from germline, CDR1 is KGHSH and CDR2 is LQKENI. Deletions cut 1 base from V and 3 bases from J, with 6 bases between. The CDR3 covers 13 residues. The CDR3 DNA is TGTGCCAGCTCACCACACAGAGACACTGAAGCTTTCTTT. Translated: CASSPHRDTEAFF.

The chain recombines TRBV6-2 or TRBV6-3 with TRBJ2-7; 7 nucleotides match TRBD2. J lost 1 base, V lost 6 bases, and 3 bases had no gene match. The CDR3 loop spans 13 amino acids. Per germline, CDR1 MNHEY and CDR2 SVGEGT. The CDR3 DNA reads as TGTGCCAGCAGCCCGGGGGGATCCTACGAGCAGTACTTC. It is translated as CASSPGGSYEQYF.

This clone was seen a single time. The V and J genes are TRBV28 and TRBJ1-2; D is perhaps TRBD1 (5 bases). The CDR3 sequence is 12 residues long. V gave up 5 bases and J gave up 5 bases, with 9 bases separating them. From germline, CDR1 is MDHEN and CDR2 SYDVKM. The CDR3: CASSIGGYGYTF. DNA of the CDR3: TGTGCCAGCAGTATCGGGGGGTATGGCTACACCTTC.

The table lists this clone with a count of one. The chain employs TRBV30 and TRBJ2-1; 10 nucleotides line up with TRBD2. Germline V gene sequence: CDR1 GTSNPN, CDR2 SVGIG (reference sequence). V gave up 0 bases and J gave up 8 bases; unmatched junction bases: 7. There are 15 residues in the CDR3. For the CDR3, the DNA is TGTGCCTGGAGTGTAGGGGCTAGCGGGAGCTATGAGCAGTTCTTC. Translation gives CAWSVGASGSYEQFF.

The V and J genes are TRBV6-5 and TRBJ2-2; TRBD1 might be the D (6 bases). There are 15 residues in the CDR3. The V gene lost 4 bases and the J gene lost 0 bases, with 9 bases spanning the gap. Germline V gene data show CDR1 as MNHEY and CDR2 as SVGAGI. This CDR3 is CASSSRGSNTGELFF. In nucleotides, the CDR3 is TGTGCCAGCAGTTCCAGGGGCTCGAACACCGGGGAGCTGTTTTTT.

V usage is TRBV5-1 and J usage is TRBJ1-1; 7 bases fit TRBD1. The CDR3 sequence is 14 residues long. V gave up 4 bases and J gave up 4 bases; unmatched junction bases: 7. The germline CDR1 and CDR2 sequences are SGHRS and YFSETQ. The CDR3 DNA sequence: TGCGCCAGCAGCGCCAACCCAGGGGGCACTGAAGCTTTCTTT. Translated, it gives CASSANPGGTEAFF.

The rearrangement uses TRBV3-1 (or the pseudogene TRBV3-2) and TRBJ1-1; 9 bases align to TRBD1. The length of the CDR3 is 16 residues. The V gene's germline CDR1 is LGHDT and CDR2 YNNKEL (reference sequence). With 4 bases clipped from V and 4 bases from J, the junction kept 10 bases outside the gene matches. The CDR3 coding sequence is TGTGCCAGCAGCCCATTGACAGGGGGTTGGGCCACTGAAGCTTTCTTT. This translates into CASSPLTGGWATEAFF.

The CDR3 loop reads CASRQRGNSIDYEQYF. In DNA, the CDR3 is TGTGCCAGCAGACAGCGGGGGAATAGCATCGACTACGAGCAGTACTTC. The chain joins TRBV7-9 to TRBJ2-7; 8 nucleotides align to TRBD2. The CDR3 length is 16 residues. In germline, CDR1 is SEHNR, CDR2 FQNEAQ (reference sequence). The V gene end was trimmed by 6 bases and the J gene end by 3 bases; junction bases not matched to a gene: 13. The complete variable domain, with remaining parts taken from reference TRBV7-9 and TRBJ2-7, reads DTGVSQNPRHKITKRGQNVTFRCDPISEHNRLYWYRQTLGQGPEFLTYFQNEAQLEKSRLLSDRFSAERPKGSFSTLEIQRTEQGDSAMYLCASRQRGNSIDYEQYFGPGTRLTVT.

This clone was seen repeatedly, ten times or more. The gene calls are TRBV19 and TRBJ1-5; 7 bases are a match to TRBD1. V trimming: 6 bases; J trimming: 7 bases; junction bases outside the gene matches: 9. The CDR3 runs to 14 residues. Looked up from germline, CDR1 is LNHDA and CDR2 is SQIVND (reference sequence). The DNA for the CDR3 is TGTGCCAGTAGCACACAGGGGTTGGGGCAGCCCCAGCATTTT. This encodes CASSTQGLGQPQHF.

This rearrangement joins TRBV5-5 to TRBJ2-7, with TRBD2 as a possible D gene (6 bases). CDR1 is SGHKS and CDR2 is YYEKEE in the germline V gene (reference sequence). V lost 4 bases to trimming and J lost 4 bases, with 12 bases between them. The CDR3 has 13 residues. The CDR3 DNA reads as TGTGCCAGCAGCCCCTGGGACTCTTACGAGCAGTACTTC. As protein: CASSPWDSYEQYF.

Only a few counts were recorded for this clone. The V call is TRBV21-1, the J call TRBJ1-2; no check of the table's D call, TRBD1, against the DNA was made. TRBV21-1 is shown as a pseudogene. The CDR3 is 18 residues long. CDR3 in amino acids: CASSKSFYIGTEDYGYTF. DNA for the CDR3: TGTGCCAGCAGCAAATCTTTCTATATCGGGACAGAGGACTATGGCTACACCTTC.